The 8 T cell receptor beta chains given below trace back to one sample, sequenced in a study of control samples from healthy donors and cancer patients. Clones were read by immunoSEQ multiplex PCR, and TCRdb kept only the in-frame ones, dropping some. The sample yields about 59,000 clones, approximately 92% seen once. The sequencing input was PBMCs. Source of these receptors: a man aged 40-50 years with colorectal cancer.

The chain uses TRBV3-1 (or the pseudogene TRBV3-2) and TRBJ2-7; 7 bases are a match to TRBD1. CDR1 LGHDT and CDR2 YNNKEL come from the germline V gene (reference sequence). V lost 3 bases and J lost 0; bases outside the gene matches: 8. The length of the CDR3 is 16 residues. The CDR3 DNA is TGTGCCAGCAGCCAGGGGGACAGCCGGGGCTCCTACGAGCAGTACTTC. Protein product: CASSQGDSRGSYEQYF.

This clone was detected only once. The V and J genes are TRBV27 and TRBJ2-5; possibly TRBD2 for D (6 bases). Germline CDR1 MNHEY, CDR2 SMNVEV (reference sequence). Trimming stripped 6 bases from V and 5 bases from J, with 19 bases between. The CDR3 loop spans 15 amino acids. The CDR3 region is CASRVLEGSGETQYF. CDR3 bases: TGTGCCAGCAGAGTCCTGGAGGGGTCCGGTGAGACCCAGTACTTC.

The rearrangement links TRBV6-6 to TRBJ2-7; tentative D call: TRBD2 (7 bases). CDR3 length: 13 residues. Germline-derived CDR1 and CDR2 are MNHNY and SVGAGI (reference sequence). V lost 4 bases, J lost 6 bases, and 13 bases lay in between. This CDR3 is CASSWGGKVEQYF. DNA of the CDR3: TGTGCCAGCAGTTGGGGGGGCAAGGTCGAGCAGTACTTC.

V usage is TRBV5-1 and J usage is TRBJ2-1, with 11 bases identical to TRBD1. The CDR3 contains 15 residues. V lost 0 bases and J lost 6; bases outside the gene matches: 2. In germline, CDR1 is SGHRS, CDR2 YFSETQ. The CDR3 here is CASSLGTGGFNEQFF. The CDR3 DNA reads as TGCGCCAGCAGCTTGGGGACAGGGGGCTTCAATGAGCAGTTCTTC.

V is TRBV9 and J is TRBJ1-3; D remains unclear. The CDR3 is 19 amino acids. Germline V gene sequence: CDR1 SGDLS, CDR2 YYNGEE. Trimming stripped 0 bases from V and 1 base from J, with 20 bases between. CDR3 nucleotides: TGTGCCAGCAGCGTAGTGGCAGGCAGAGGAGAGGCATCTGGAAACACCATATATTTT. Protein product: CASSVVAGRGEASGNTIYF.

This rearrangement joins TRBV5-1 to TRBJ1-1; tentative D call: TRBD1 (5 bases). Per the germline V gene, CDR1 is SGHRS and CDR2 is YFSETQ. V lost 1 base and J 4 bases, leaving 20 bases between the germline ends. The CDR3 runs to 17 residues. As DNA, the CDR3 is TGCGCCAGCAGCTTGTTGCCGACGGGGGGTAGTGGCACTGAAGCTTTCTTT. This sequence encodes CASSLLPTGGSGTEAFF.

The V gene is TRBV6-5, the J gene TRBJ1-5; possible D gene TRBD1, 6 bases. CDR3 length: 14 residues. The V end lost 6 bases, the J end lost 4 bases, and 13 bases lay between the germline ends. The germline gives CDR1 MNHEY, CDR2 SVGAGI. As DNA, the CDR3 is TGTGCCAGCAGCCGTACAGGGTTGAATCAGCCCCAGCATTTT. Residues: CASSRTGLNQPQHF.

This clone has just one count. The chain combines TRBV6-1 with TRBJ2-2, with D unresolved. Trimming removed 2 bases from V and 6 bases from J, with 13 bases in between. Germline V gene lookup returns CDR1 MNHNS and CDR2 SASEGT. This CDR3 has 15 amino acids. The CDR3 spells CASSELRVLAGELFF. The CDR3 region has the DNA TGTGCCAGCAGTGAACTTAGGGTTTTGGCCGGGGAGCTGTTTTTT.